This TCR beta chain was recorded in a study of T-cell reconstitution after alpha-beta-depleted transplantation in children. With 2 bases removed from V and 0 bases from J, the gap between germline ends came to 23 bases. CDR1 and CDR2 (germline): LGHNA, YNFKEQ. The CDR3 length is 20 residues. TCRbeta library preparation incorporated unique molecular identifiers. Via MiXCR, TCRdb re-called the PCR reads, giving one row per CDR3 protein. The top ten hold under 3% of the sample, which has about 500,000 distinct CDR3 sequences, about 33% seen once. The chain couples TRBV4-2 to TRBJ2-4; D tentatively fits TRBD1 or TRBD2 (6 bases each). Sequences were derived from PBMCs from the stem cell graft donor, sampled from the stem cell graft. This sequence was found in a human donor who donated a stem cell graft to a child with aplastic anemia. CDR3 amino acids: CASSQRAYGGPGLAKNIQYF. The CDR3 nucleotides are TGTGCCAGCAGCCAAAGGGCTTATGGGGGGCCCGGTCTAGCCAAAAACATTCAGTACTTC.